One T cell receptor beta chain is described in this entry. Produced via immunoSEQ multiplex PCR; TCRdb's table is partial and in-frame only. The table includes about 54,000 clones, 82% detected once. This sample was taken from a study of blood T cell repertoires in COVID-19. The V gene's germline CDR1 is MNHNY and CDR2 SVGAGI (reference sequence). CDR3 length equals 14 residues. J gave up 2 bases and V 5 bases, and 3 bases lay outside the gene matches. The sample comprised peripheral blood. The receptor was derived from a human donor in a cohort sampled during active or convalescent COVID-19. The chain combines TRBV6-6 with TRBJ2-3; 8 bases are shared with TRBD2. The CDR3 loop reads CASSGGGITDTQYF. The CDR3 bases are TGTGCCAGCAGTGGCGGGGGGATCACAGATACGCAGTATTTT.